These 13 T cell receptor beta chains share one sample of origin, sequenced in a study of blood T cells in healthy people across ages. The authors ran a second PCR of roughly 6 to 12 cycles using a sample-barcoded 5' primer and a J-beta primer mix. MiXCR was run by TCRdb on the 5' RACE reads, yielding one entry per CDR3 protein. Of about a million distinct CDR3 sequences detected, roughly 51% appear once; the ten largest clones hold over 20%. Sequencing used blood. These receptors all stem from a woman aged 60-75 years in good health.

With respect to this clonotype: The germline gene is not matched at one end of the junction; a read error may be the cause. The CDR3 region has the DNA TGTGCCATCAGCGAGTCTGCGGGAGGTGGCGACGAGCAGTACTTC. Its protein product is CAISESAGGGDEQYF. The chain is built from TRBV10-3 and TRBJ2-7; 8 nucleotides line up with TRBD2. Per germline, CDR1 ENHRY and CDR2 SYGVKD. The CDR3 length is 15 residues.

The chain employs TRBV29-1 and TRBJ2-5; TRBD2 matches 9 bases. The germline V gene has CDR1 SQVTM and CDR2 ANQGSEA. J gave up 4 bases and V 4 bases, and 10 bases lay outside the gene matches. The CDR3 spans 15 residues. The CDR3 DNA reads as TGCAGCGTTGTTCCGGTAGCGGGAGTAAGAGAGACCCAGTACTTC. It yields the protein CSVVPVAGVRETQYF.

This clonotype was counted once. This chain links TRBV20-1 with TRBJ2-3; 7 bases match TRBD2. Germline trimming cut 0 bases from V and 1 base from J; bases unmatched to any gene: 4. Germline V gene data show CDR1 as DFQATT and CDR2 as SNEGSKA (reference sequence). This CDR3 has 15 residues. CDR3 in amino acids: CSARELGGRTDTQYF. As DNA, the CDR3 is TGCAGTGCTAGAGAACTGGGAGGGCGCACAGATACGCAGTATTTT.

V gene TRBV6-5 combines with J gene TRBJ2-4; weak D call: TRBD2 (6 bases). Matching the DNA end better, TRBJ2-7 makes the J call doubtful. The CDR3 has 13 residues. The germline CDR1 and CDR2 sequences are MNHEY and SVGAGI. In DNA, the CDR3 is TGTGCCAGCAGTCGATCGGGAGTCTACGAGCAGTACTTC. Residues: CASSRSGVYEQYF.

Remarks on this clonotype: An end of the junction does not agree with germline; a read error may underlie this. This sequence joins TRBV11-2 and TRBJ2-1; maybe TRBD2 (6 bases). Germline CDR1 is SGHAT and CDR2 is FQNNGV. The CDR3 extends over 13 amino acids. CDR3 DNA sequence: TGTGTCAGCAGCCCCGGGAGTCGGAATGAGCAGTTCTTC. Translated: CVSSPGSRNEQFF.

At least ten counts were recorded for this clonotype. The CDR3 nucleotides read TGTGCCATCAGCCAACAGAGTATGTCCTACGAGCAGTACTTC. Translation: CAISQQSMSYEQYF. V gene TRBV10-3 combines with J gene TRBJ2-7; D not certain. Germline assignment: CDR1 ENHRY and CDR2 SYGVKD. Trimming shortened V by 6 bases and J by 1 base, and 13 bases separated the two germline ends. There are 14 residues in the CDR3.

The gene calls are TRBV29-1 and TRBJ2-3; D remains unclear. This CDR3 has 11 amino acids. V was cut by 7 bases and J by 3 bases, with 8 bases left in between. Germline V CDR1 and CDR2: SQVTM, ANQGSEA. The CDR3 bases are TGCAGCGGCCTAGTTACAGATACGCAGTATTTT. This sequence encodes CSGLVTDTQYF.

The chain uses TRBV18 and TRBJ2-5; possible D gene TRBD1, 6 bases. The V end was cut by 3 bases, the J end by 3 bases, with 14 bases between. CDR1 is KGHSH and CDR2 is LQKENI in the germline V gene. The CDR3 is made up of 15 amino acids. CDR3 coding DNA: TGTGCCAGCTCACCTGGGACATGGGTCAAAGAGACCCAGTACTTC. It specifies CASSPGTWVKETQYF.

This sequence joins TRBV27 and TRBJ1-4; no definite D call. The CDR3 extends over 15 amino acids. With 2 bases removed from V and 8 bases from J, the gap between germline ends came to 15 bases. Germline CDR1 and CDR2: MNHEY and SMNVEV (reference sequence). CDR3 nucleotide sequence: TGTGCCAGCAGTTTAACCGGATCCCTCGCCGAAAAACTGTTTTTT. As protein: CASSLTGSLAEKLFF.

The chain carries TRBV29-1 and TRBJ1-5; possible D gene TRBD1, 5 bases. The CDR3 loop spans 12 amino acids. Germline V gene data show CDR1 as SQVTM and CDR2 as ANQGSEA. The germline V and J ends were trimmed by 8 bases and 5 bases, with 13 bases remaining between them. This CDR3 is CSHFEGHQPQHF. DNA for the CDR3: TGCAGCCACTTTGAGGGGCATCAGCCCCAGCATTTT.

CDR3 sequence reads: CASSLAPLRHEQYF. In DNA form, the CDR3 reads TGTGCCAGCAGCTTAGCCCCACTAAGGCACGAGCAGTACTTC. V gene TRBV7-9 combines with J gene TRBJ2-7, with no clear D. The germline V and J ends were trimmed by 0 bases and 5 bases, with 11 bases remaining between them. The CDR3 consists of 14 residues. Germline CDR1 and CDR2: SEHNR and FQNEAQ (reference sequence).

There are a few counts of this clonotype. The chain uses TRBV7-9 and TRBJ2-1, with 8 bases fitting TRBD1. The V gene end was trimmed by 0 bases and the J gene end by 7 bases; junction bases not matched to a gene: 5. The CDR3 is made up of 15 amino acids. Germline V lookup: CDR1 SEHNR, CDR2 FQNEAQ (reference sequence). The CDR3 region has the DNA TGTGCCAGCAGCTTAGCCCAGGGGGCTCGAAATGAGCAGTTCTTC. Its protein product is CASSLAQGARNEQFF.

This clonotype was recorded only once. The CDR3 region is CASSVSDNEQYF. In DNA, the CDR3 is TGTGCCAGCAGCGTATCCGACAATGAGCAGTACTTC. This chain connects TRBV7-9 to TRBJ2-1; unclear D gene. The assigned J gene may be wrong: the sequence end matches TRBJ2-7 better. Looked up from germline, CDR1 is SEHNR and CDR2 is FQNEAQ (reference sequence). CDR3 length: 12 amino acids.